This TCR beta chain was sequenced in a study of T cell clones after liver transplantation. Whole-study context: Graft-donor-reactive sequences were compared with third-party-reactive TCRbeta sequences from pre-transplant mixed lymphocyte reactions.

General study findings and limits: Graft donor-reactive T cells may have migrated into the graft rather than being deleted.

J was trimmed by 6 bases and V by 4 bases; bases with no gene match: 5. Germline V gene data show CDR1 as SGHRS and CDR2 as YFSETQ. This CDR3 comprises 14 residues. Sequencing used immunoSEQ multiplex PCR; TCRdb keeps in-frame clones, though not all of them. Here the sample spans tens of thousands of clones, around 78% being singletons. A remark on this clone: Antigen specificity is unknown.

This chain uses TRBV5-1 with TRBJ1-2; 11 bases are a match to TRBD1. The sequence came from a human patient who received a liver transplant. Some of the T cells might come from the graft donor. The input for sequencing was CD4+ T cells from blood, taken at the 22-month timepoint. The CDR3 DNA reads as TGCGCCAGCAGCAAGGAGGACAGGGGGCATGGCTACACCTTC. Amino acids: CASSKEDRGHGYTF. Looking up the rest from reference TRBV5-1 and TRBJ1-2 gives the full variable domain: KAGVTQTPRYLIKTRGQQVTLSCSPISGHRSVSWYQQTPGQGLQFLFEYFSETQRNKGNFPGRFSGRQFSNSRSEMNVSTLELGDSALYLCASSKEDRGHGYTFGSGTRLTVV.